The 14 T cell receptor beta chains below come from one sample, sequenced in a study of T cells in Graves' hyperthyroidism and ophthalmopathy. TCR beta CDR3 regions were amplified from RNA transcripts. HTBI primers drove first-round RT-PCR of the TCR CDR3. TCRdb re-called the multiplex PCR reads with MiXCR, one entry per CDR3 protein. The sample records 600,000 to 850,000 distinct CDR3 sequences, approximately 19% being singletons. Sequences were obtained from blood. The receptors shown here come from a woman aged 45-65 years with Graves' hyperthyroidism that later progressed to Graves' ophthalmopathy.

This clonotype has ten or more counts. The CDR3 bases are TGTGCCAGCATTGGCAGCGCAACTAATGAAAAACTGTTTTTT. Protein product: CASIGSATNEKLFF. The chain employs TRBV2 and TRBJ1-4; no reliable D call. Germline assignment: CDR1 SNHLY and CDR2 FYNNEI. V was clipped by 7 bases and J by 0 bases, with 9 bases between them. The CDR3 has 14 residues.

This clonotype was counted a few times. The rearrangement uses TRBV5-1 and TRBJ2-1; weak D call: TRBD1 (6 bases). This CDR3 region has 15 residues. V gave up 0 bases and J gave up 3 bases, with 10 bases separating them. CDR1 and CDR2 (germline): SGHRS, YFSETQ. In DNA form, the CDR3 reads TGCGCCAGCAGCTTGGCCCGGACAGTCTACAATGAGCAGTTCTTC. It yields the protein CASSLARTVYNEQFF.

Many counts were recorded for this clonotype. CDR3 protein: CSGGTADEQYF. The CDR3 nucleotides are TGCAGTGGGGGCACCGCAGACGAGCAGTACTTC. The rearrangement links TRBV20-1 to TRBJ2-7, with TRBD1 as a possible D gene (5 bases). Germline V gene lookup returns CDR1 DFQATT and CDR2 SNEGSKA (reference sequence). The CDR3 runs to 11 residues. The V gene lost 7 bases and the J gene lost 5 bases, with 12 bases spanning the gap.

The rearrangement uses TRBV13 and TRBJ2-7, with 9 nucleotides matching TRBD1. The CDR3 contains 16 residues. Germline loops: CDR1 PRHDT, CDR2 FYEKMQ (reference sequence). The V gene end was trimmed by 6 bases and the J gene end by 2 bases; junction bases not matched to a gene: 11. Written as DNA, the CDR3 is TGTGCCAGCAGTATAACCGGACAGGGGACACCCTACGAGCAGTACTTC. As protein: CASSITGQGTPYEQYF. Together with reference TRBV13 and TRBJ2-7, the CDR3 gives the full variable domain: AAGVIQSPRHLIKEKRETATLKCYPIPRHDTVYWYQQGPGQDPQFLISFYEKMQSDKGSIPDRFSAQQFSDYHSELNMSSLELGDSALYFCASSITGQGTPYEQYFGPGTRLTVT.

The chain recombines TRBV29-1 with TRBJ2-5; 9 bases line up with TRBD1. The trim removed 8 bases at V and 2 bases at J, leaving 6 bases unmatched. CDR1 SQVTM and CDR2 ANQGSEA come from the germline V gene. The CDR3 contains 13 residues. The CDR3 loop is CSTDRGQQETQYF. The CDR3 DNA is TGCAGCACGGACAGGGGCCAACAAGAGACCCAGTACTTC. Full variable domain (outside the CDR3, taken from reference TRBV29-1 and TRBJ2-5): SAVISQKPSRDICQRGTSLTIQCQVDSQVTMMFWYRQQPGQSLTLIATANQGSEATYESGFVIDKFPISRPNLTFSTLTVSNMSPEDSSIYLCSTDRGQQETQYFGPGTRLLVL.

This clonotype was found a few times. The chain has TRBV13 and TRBJ2-3; TRBD2 matches 11 bases. This CDR3 region has 16 residues. Looked up from germline, CDR1 is PRHDT and CDR2 is FYEKMQ (reference sequence). After removal of 5 bases from V and 3 bases from J, the junction contained 7 bases not matched to a gene. CDR3 sequence reads: CASSHSLAGVTDTQYF. CDR3 nucleotides: TGTGCCAGCAGCCATTCACTAGCGGGGGTGACAGATACGCAGTATTTT.

This chain uses TRBV5-1 with TRBJ2-3, with 10 positions matching TRBD2. The ends lost 4 bases at V and 5 bases at J; junction bases unmatched: 7. From germline, CDR1 is SGHRS and CDR2 YFSETQ. The CDR3 runs to 15 residues. As DNA, the CDR3 is TGCGCCAGCAGCGGTAGCGGGGGGATCGGAGATACGCAGTATTTT. It translates to CASSGSGGIGDTQYF.

This clonotype occurred many times. The chain links TRBV3-1 to TRBJ2-7, with a possible D match to TRBD2 (6 bases). Deletions cut 4 bases from V and 6 bases from J, with 22 bases between. There are 16 residues in the CDR3. CDR1 is LGHDT, CDR2 YNNKEL, per germline (reference sequence). DNA of the CDR3: TGTGCCAGCAGCCCAAGAGGAGCGGGTGTAACCGGCGAGCAGTACTTC. Translated, it gives CASSPRGAGVTGEQYF.

The rearrangement joins TRBV5-1 to TRBJ2-5, with D perhaps given as TRBD1 or TRBD2 (5 bases each). Trimming took off 2 bases at V and 10 bases at J, with 12 bases between the two ends. There are 12 residues in the CDR3. Looked up from germline, CDR1 is SGHRS and CDR2 is YFSETQ. The CDR3 reads CASSFGADIQYF. The CDR3 region has the DNA TGCGCCAGCAGCTTTGGAGCGGACATCCAGTACTTC.

V is TRBV10-2 and J is TRBJ1-4, with unresolved D. The CDR3 covers 18 residues. Germline CDR1 is WSHSY and CDR2 is SAAADI. With 2 bases removed from V and 0 bases from J, the gap between germline ends came to 16 bases. CDR3 loop: CASSEMWGGVATNEKLFF. CDR3 coding DNA: TGCGCCAGCAGTGAGATGTGGGGAGGAGTTGCAACTAATGAAAAACTGTTTTTT.

This clonotype was detected a few times. This sequence joins TRBV7-8 and TRBJ1-3; 7 positions match TRBD1. Germline V gene data show CDR1 as SGHVS and CDR2 as FQNEAQ. V shed 0 bases, J shed 0 bases, and the junction held 2 bases outside the gene matches. The CDR3 consists of 16 residues. CDR3 loop: CASSLAGQYSGNTIYF. The CDR3 DNA reads as TGTGCCAGCAGCTTAGCGGGACAGTACTCTGGAAACACCATATATTTT.

The chain has TRBV20-1 and TRBJ1-5; D is unclear. CDR3 length: 13 residues. The V gene lost 6 bases and the J gene lost 0 bases, with 9 bases spanning the gap. From germline, CDR1 is DFQATT and CDR2 SNEGSKA (reference sequence). CDR3 region: CSARFFSNQPQHF. CDR3 DNA sequence: TGCAGTGCAAGGTTCTTTAGCAATCAGCCCCAGCATTTT.

CDR3: CASFSRFRGNSSNTGELFF. DNA for the CDR3: TGTGCCAGCTTCTCCCGCTTTAGGGGTAACTCATCGAACACCGGGGAGCTGTTTTTT. The chain employs TRBV27 and TRBJ2-2; tentatively, D is TRBD1 (5 bases). Trimming pared 8 bases from V and 0 bases from J, leaving 25 bases between. CDR1 is MNHEY and CDR2 is SMNVEV in the germline V gene (reference sequence). The CDR3 spans 19 residues.

In this sample, this clonotype turned up many times. The genes are TRBV13 and TRBJ2-1, with 12 nucleotides matching TRBD2. With V trimmed by 6 bases and J by 4 bases, 13 bases remained unmatched. Germline CDR1 is PRHDT and CDR2 is FYEKMQ (reference sequence). This CDR3 spans 18 amino acids. Here the CDR3 DNA reads TGTGCCAGCAGGCCTCTGACTAGCGGGGGAAAATCATACAATGAGCAGTTCTTC. Translated: CASRPLTSGGKSYNEQFF.